This TCR beta chain was sequenced during a study of blood T cells in healthy people across ages. PCR was performed a second time for roughly 7 to 12 cycles using a sample-barcoded 5' primer and a J-beta primer mix. Each CDR3 protein gets one entry after TCRdb re-called the 5' RACE reads with MiXCR. The table has hundreds of thousands of distinct CDR3 sequences, roughly 25% seen once; the top ten hold more than 8.5%. The V and J ends lost 5 bases and 7 bases respectively, with 15 bases between them. The CDR3 spans 14 residues. Germline CDR1 is MNHNY and CDR2 is SVGAGI (reference sequence). Study outcomes and limitations: The study regarded diversity estimates from one million T cells as underestimates.

This clonotype has just a few counts. The target antigen is unknown. The study recruited healthy Caucasian donors from Russia who were aged about 6 to 90. Each of the donors had around 9 milliliters of peripheral blood drawn into EDTA-treated Vacutainer tubes. This same sample was also taken into another study, of T cells of mothers and their children. As that report states: Barcodes for each sample and 2-4 random nucleotides were added by the M1S primer used in the second PCR.

This TCR was recovered from a boy under 18 in good health. The gene calls are TRBV6-6 and TRBJ1-5; a possible D gene is TRBD1 (5 bases). The sample consisted of blood. CDR3 amino acids: CASSGLWGWQPQHF. The DNA of the CDR3 is TGTGCCAGCAGTGGTTTATGGGGGTGGCAGCCCCAGCATTTT.